One and the same sample provided the 29 T cell receptor beta chains below, sequenced in a study of human CD4 T cells and Enterobacteriaceae (dated by TCRdb to about 2020). Proliferating activated T cells were FACS-sorted as CFSE-low CD25+ ICOS+ cells after roughly 6-7 days. Sorted memory CD4+ T cells were CFSE-labeled and cultured at a 2:1 ratio with irradiated autologous monocytes pulsed with antigen. Memory CD4+ T cells, defined as all CD4+ cells except CD45RA+CCR7+CD95- naive cells, were FACS-sorted on a FACSAria III to over 95% purity. Library preparation employed the immunoSEQ multiplex PCR assay. As stored in TCRdb, this immuneACCESS dataset retains in-frame rearrangements with V and J assigned. A fraction of the clones does not appear; measured against another copy, unresolved V genes explain less than half of the discrepancy, and the remainder lacks a known reason. Here the sample has under 1,500 clones; 45% to 55% occur a single time. The ten most abundant clones make up under 35% of the sample.

Sequencing used bacteria-reactive CD4+ T cells grown in culture. This sample's cell subset or site label indicates: CFSE-low proliferating memory CD4 T cells sorted after in vitro stimulation with a heat-inactivated bacterium or M. tuberculosis lysate. Source of these receptors: a human donor in good health.

CDR3 loop: CASSYSSAGSYEQYF. In nucleotides, the CDR3 is TGTGCCAGCAGTTACTCGTCGGCCGGCTCCTACGAGCAGTACTTC. The chain carries TRBV6-6 and TRBJ2-7; D gene uncertain. Germline CDR1 MNHNY, CDR2 SVGAGI (reference sequence). V was cut by 0 bases and J by 0 bases, with 9 bases left in between. The CDR3 has 15 residues.

This clone is classed as medium-sized. The chain joins TRBV11-2 to TRBJ2-7, with 9 bases aligning to TRBD2. The germline V gene encodes CDR1 SGHAT and CDR2 FQNNGV. CDR3 length equals 14 residues. V shed 1 base and J 5 bases; nucleotides not matched to a gene: 3. The CDR3 protein is CASSLAGLAHEQYF. The CDR3 DNA sequence: TGTGCCAGCAGCTTAGCGGGACTAGCCCACGAGCAGTACTTC. The full variable domain, in which reference TRBV11-2 and TRBJ2-7 provide the parts outside the CDR3, is EAGVAQSPRYKIIEKRQSVAFWCNPISGHATLYWYQQILGQGPKLLIQFQNNGVVDDSQLPKDRFSAERLKGVDSTLKIQPAKLEDSAVYLCASSLAGLAHEQYFGPGTRLTVT.

This clone appeared a few times. The CDR3 nucleotides are TGTGCCAGCAGCGCCGGGACAGGGGGCGCCCAGAACACTGAAGCTTTCTTT. Protein: CASSAGTGGAQNTEAFF. V gene TRBV9 combines with J gene TRBJ1-1; 12 bases fit TRBD1. With V trimmed by 3 bases and J by 1 base, 7 bases remained unmatched. The CDR3 is 17 amino acids. The germline gives CDR1 SGDLS, CDR2 YYNGEE.

The CDR3 spells CASSLGTSGRQAGEQYF. The CDR3 bases are TGCGCCAGCAGCTTAGGGACTAGCGGGAGGCAGGCGGGGGAGCAGTACTTC. V is TRBV5-1 and J is TRBJ2-7; 15 bases are a match to TRBD2. V lost 2 bases, J lost 7 bases, and 10 bases stayed unmatched. The CDR3 is 17 residues long. Germline assignment: CDR1 SGHRS and CDR2 YFSETQ.

This clone is classed as large. The chain is built from TRBV29-1 and TRBJ2-3, with D tentatively TRBD2 (6 bases). CDR1 is SQVTM and CDR2 is ANQGSEA in the germline V gene. V was trimmed by 7 bases and J by 3 bases, leaving 20 bases between them. This CDR3 is built from 15 residues. The CDR3 spells CSAARREKGTDTQYF. The CDR3 bases are TGCAGCGCAGCTAGACGGGAGAAGGGTACAGATACGCAGTATTTT.

The chain combines TRBV7-3 with TRBJ2-7, with 7 positions matching TRBD1. V shed 2 bases and J 4 bases; nucleotides not matched to a gene: 5. The CDR3 totals 14 residues. Germline CDR1 SGHTA, CDR2 FQGTGA. The CDR3 reads CASSLEGGEYEQYF. CDR3 in DNA: TGTGCCAGCAGCTTAGAAGGGGGCGAGTACGAGCAGTACTTC.

The J gene is TRBJ2-3, the V gene TRBV28; 9 nucleotides line up with TRBD2. J lost 0 bases, V lost 1 base, and 2 bases had no gene match. The CDR3 loop spans 16 amino acids. The germline V gene encodes CDR1 MDHEN and CDR2 SYDVKM. CDR3 region: CASSLFTSGSTDTQYF. For the CDR3, the DNA is TGTGCCAGCAGTTTATTTACTAGCGGGAGCACAGATACGCAGTATTTT.

The rearrangement joins TRBV10-2 to TRBJ1-1; D call uncertain. Per germline, CDR1 WSHSY and CDR2 SAAADI. Trimming shortened V by 5 bases and J by 1 base, and 8 bases separated the two germline ends. The CDR3 has 13 residues. CDR3 amino acids: CASSSDKNTEAFF. The CDR3, as DNA: TGCGCCAGCAGTTCCGACAAGAACACTGAAGCTTTCTTT.

This clone is labeled large. The chain couples TRBV9 to TRBJ2-1; 7 nucleotides match TRBD2. CDR3 length: 16 residues. V shed 2 bases and J 0 bases; nucleotides not matched to a gene: 5. Germline V lookup: CDR1 SGDLS, CDR2 YYNGEE. The CDR3 region is CASSVGTTRSYNEQFF. In nucleotides, the CDR3 is TGTGCCAGCAGCGTGGGGACTACCCGCTCCTACAATGAGCAGTTCTTC.

CDR3 amino acids: CAITPGQGALGYTF. Here the CDR3 DNA reads TGTGCCATCACGCCTGGACAGGGGGCGCTTGGCTACACCTTC. The gene calls are TRBV6-4 and TRBJ1-2; TRBD1 matches at 11 bases. With V trimmed by 10 bases and J by 7 bases, 11 bases remained unmatched. The CDR3 extends over 14 amino acids. Per germline, CDR1 MRHNA and CDR2 SNTAGT.

The CDR3 is CASSSGQGDFYEQYF. In nucleotides, the CDR3 is TGTGCCAGCAGTTCCGGACAGGGGGACTTCTACGAGCAGTACTTC. J is TRBJ2-7 and V is TRBV5-3; TRBD1 matches at 10 bases. TRBV5-3 is an open reading frame whose function is uncertain. The CDR3 extends over 15 amino acids. The J segment lost 3 bases and the V segment lost 8 bases, leaving 11 bases of the junction unmatched.

This rearrangement joins TRBV19 to TRBJ1-3, with D perhaps matching TRBD1 (6 bases). The V and J ends lost 6 bases and 0 bases respectively, with 9 bases between them. The CDR3 covers 14 residues. CDR1 is LNHDA and CDR2 is SQIVND in the germline V gene (reference sequence). The CDR3 DNA sequence: TGTGCCAGTAGGGGACAAACCTCTGGAAACACCATATATTTT. Residues: CASRGQTSGNTIYF.

This clone was seen more than once but under ten times. This chain connects TRBV11-1 to TRBJ1-2, with no clear D. The CDR3 spans 14 residues. Trimming left V 4 bases short and J 0 bases short, with 9 bases between. CDR1 SGHAT and CDR2 FQDESV come from the germline V gene (reference sequence). This CDR3 is CASSSGSSNYGYTF. The CDR3 bases are TGTGCCAGCAGCTCGGGGAGTTCTAACTATGGCTACACCTTC. The variable domain in full, with the rest retrieved from reference TRBV11-1 and TRBJ1-2, is EAEVAQSPRYKITEKSQAVAFWCDPISGHATLYWYRQILGQGPELLVQFQDESVVDDSQLPKDRFSAERLKGVDSTLKIQPAELGDSAMYLCASSSGSSNYGYTFGSGTRLTVV.

This clone qualifies as hyperexpanded (1% or more). The chain combines TRBV28 with TRBJ2-2; no firm D call. Trimming took 8 bases from V and 0 from J, leaving 7 bases between them. This CDR3 is 13 amino acids long. Germline-derived CDR1 and CDR2 are MDHEN and SYDVKM. CDR3 bases: TGTGCCAGCGGCAGCGCGAACACCGGGGAGCTGTTTTTT. This translates into CASGSANTGELFF.

The J gene is TRBJ2-5, the V gene TRBV19; 8 positions agree with TRBD1. The V segment lost 9 bases and the J segment 5 bases; nucleotides outside the gene matches: 8. CDR1 is LNHDA, CDR2 SQIVND, per germline (reference sequence). This CDR3 has 13 amino acids. DNA for the CDR3: TGTGCCAGCGGAGACAGGGGCGCGGAGACCCAGTACTTC. It specifies CASGDRGAETQYF.

The chain has TRBV5-5 and TRBJ1-1; D unresolved. The germline V and J ends were trimmed by 5 bases and 5 bases, with 13 bases remaining between them. The CDR3 loop spans 13 amino acids. Per germline, CDR1 SGHKS and CDR2 YYEKEE (reference sequence). The CDR3 DNA reads as TGTGCCAGCAGGCATAATGGGGAAACTGAAGCTTTCTTT. Residues: CASRHNGETEAFF. Combining the CDR3 with reference TRBV5-5 and TRBJ1-1 gives the whole variable domain DAGVTQSPTHLIKTRGQQVTLRCSPISGHKSVSWYQQVLGQGPQFIFQYYEKEERGRGNFPDRFSARQFPNYSSELNVNALLLGDSALYLCASRHNGETEAFFGQGTRLTVV.

This chain joins TRBV5-1 and TRBJ2-7; TRBD1 matches at 7 bases. The germline CDR1 and CDR2 sequences are SGHRS and YFSETQ. The CDR3 is 14 amino acids. V lost 7 bases and J lost 3; bases outside the gene matches: 10. The CDR3 region is CASSSGTVVYEQYF. CDR3 bases: TGCGCCAGCTCGTCTGGGACAGTAGTCTACGAGCAGTACTTC.

The gene calls are TRBV2 and TRBJ1-1; possibly TRBD1 for D (5 bases). Germline V gene lookup returns CDR1 SNHLY and CDR2 FYNNEI. The V end lost 9 bases, the J end lost 5 bases, and 13 bases lay between the germline ends. The CDR3 contains 12 residues. The CDR3, as DNA: TGTGCCAGTAAGCCGGGGGGAACTGAAGCTTTCTTT. Translating gives CASKPGGTEAFF.

The J gene is TRBJ2-2, the V gene TRBV5-1, with TRBD2 matching over 10 bases. This CDR3 comprises 16 residues. V dropped 5 bases and J dropped 4; count of bases not matched to a gene: 8. The germline CDR1 and CDR2 sequences are SGHRS and YFSETQ. In DNA form, the CDR3 reads TGCGCCAGCAGACCCACCATAGCGGGAGGCACCGGGGAGCTGTTTTTT. Translated: CASRPTIAGGTGELFF. Filled out from reference TRBV5-1 and TRBJ2-2, the complete variable domain reads KAGVTQTPRYLIKTRGQQVTLSCSPISGHRSVSWYQQTPGQGLQFLFEYFSETQRNKGNFPGRFSGRQFSNSRSEMNVSTLELGDSALYLCASRPTIAGGTGELFFGEGSRLTVL.

This clone was seen more than once but under ten times. This sequence joins TRBV6-1 and TRBJ2-2; 8 nucleotides agree with TRBD1. CDR3 length: 14 residues. Germline lookup yields CDR1 MNHNS and CDR2 SASEGT. Losses at the gene ends were 4 bases for V and 4 bases for J; bases not matched to a gene: 2. The CDR3 DNA sequence: TGTGCCAGCAGTGCAACAGGGGGCACCGGGGAGCTGTTTTTT. Its translation: CASSATGGTGELFF.

This clone has a handful of counts. This chain links TRBV28 with TRBJ2-7, with 12 bases matching TRBD2. The germline CDR1 and CDR2 sequences are MDHEN and SYDVKM. V was clipped by 10 bases and J by 8 bases; unmatched bases: 12. The CDR3 extends over 14 amino acids. The CDR3 DNA reads as TGTGCCACCGACACCCTGACTAGCGGGAGTAAGCAGTACTTC. This encodes CATDTLTSGSKQYF.

V and J are TRBV19 and TRBJ2-3; D possibly corresponds to TRBD1 (6 bases). V lost 7 bases to trimming and J lost 2 bases, with 16 bases between them. The germline gives CDR1 LNHDA, CDR2 SQIVND (reference sequence). This CDR3 has 15 residues. The CDR3 loop is CASTQGRQFTDTQYF. Written as DNA, the CDR3 is TGTGCCAGTACCCAGGGGAGACAGTTCACAGATACGCAGTATTTT.

The genes are TRBV10-2 and TRBJ1-4; D gene uncertain. Germline V gene sequence: CDR1 WSHSY, CDR2 SAAADI. V was cut by 3 bases and J by 1 base, with 9 bases left in between. CDR3 length: 15 residues. The CDR3 DNA follows: TGCGCCAGCAGTGAAGGAAAGGGAACTAATGAAAAACTGTTTTTT. Encoded protein: CASSEGKGTNEKLFF.

The genes are TRBV9 and TRBJ2-1, with 7 positions matching TRBD2. Germline CDR1 and CDR2: SGDLS and YYNGEE. CDR3 length: 17 amino acids. Trimming cost V 5 bases and J 8 bases; bases outside gene matches: 19. CDR3 residues: CASSFELAAGEIDEQFF. As DNA, the CDR3 is TGTGCCAGCAGTTTTGAACTCGCGGCGGGAGAAATCGATGAGCAGTTCTTC.

This clone was seen only once. The J gene is TRBJ2-7, the V gene TRBV27; perhaps TRBD1 as D (6 bases). The ends were cut back, 7 bases at V and 0 bases at J, with 10 bases in the middle. CDR1 and CDR2 (germline): MNHEY, SMNVEV (reference sequence). There are 13 residues in the CDR3. The CDR3 region is CASKGGVSYEQYF. The CDR3 nucleotides read TGTGCCAGCAAAGGGGGAGTCTCCTACGAGCAGTACTTC.

This clone was recorded a few times. This chain joins TRBV9 and TRBJ1-5; D is possibly TRBD1 (6 bases). Trimming removed 0 bases from V and 6 bases from J, with 10 bases in between. The CDR3 has 14 residues. CDR1 is SGDLS, CDR2 YYNGEE, per germline. The CDR3, as DNA: TGTGCCAGCAGCGTAGGGAGGGGGGGTCAGCCCCAGCATTTT. Translating gives CASSVGRGGQPQHF.

By share of the sample, this clone is hyperexpanded. CDR3 bases: TGTGCCATCACCCCAGGCGCAGACACCGGGGAGCTGTTTTTT. It specifies CAITPGADTGELFF. The rearrangement uses TRBV10-3 and TRBJ2-2; D unclear. Germline V CDR1 and CDR2: ENHRY, SYGVKD. The V gene lost 7 bases and the J gene lost 3 bases, with 12 bases spanning the gap. This CDR3 has 14 residues.

This chain connects TRBV10-2 to TRBJ2-1, with D possibly being TRBD2 (6 bases). The length of the CDR3 is 16 residues. V lost 4 bases and J 8 bases, leaving 21 bases between the germline ends. Germline V gene lookup returns CDR1 WSHSY and CDR2 SAAADI. The CDR3 DNA is TGCGCCAGCAGTGTGCTACTAGCCGAGGGTTGGGATGAGCAGTTCTTC. It specifies CASSVLLAEGWDEQFF.

This clone showed up just a few times. This rearrangement joins TRBV10-1 to TRBJ2-7, with 7 positions matching TRBD2. CDR1 and CDR2 from the germline V gene are WNHNN and SYGVQD (reference sequence). The trim removed 4 bases at V and 5 bases at J, leaving 14 bases unmatched. This CDR3 has 16 amino acids. The DNA for the CDR3 is TGCGCCAGCAGTGGGGGGTCGGCGGGAGAATCCCACGAGCAGTACTTC. It encodes CASSGGSAGESHEQYF.